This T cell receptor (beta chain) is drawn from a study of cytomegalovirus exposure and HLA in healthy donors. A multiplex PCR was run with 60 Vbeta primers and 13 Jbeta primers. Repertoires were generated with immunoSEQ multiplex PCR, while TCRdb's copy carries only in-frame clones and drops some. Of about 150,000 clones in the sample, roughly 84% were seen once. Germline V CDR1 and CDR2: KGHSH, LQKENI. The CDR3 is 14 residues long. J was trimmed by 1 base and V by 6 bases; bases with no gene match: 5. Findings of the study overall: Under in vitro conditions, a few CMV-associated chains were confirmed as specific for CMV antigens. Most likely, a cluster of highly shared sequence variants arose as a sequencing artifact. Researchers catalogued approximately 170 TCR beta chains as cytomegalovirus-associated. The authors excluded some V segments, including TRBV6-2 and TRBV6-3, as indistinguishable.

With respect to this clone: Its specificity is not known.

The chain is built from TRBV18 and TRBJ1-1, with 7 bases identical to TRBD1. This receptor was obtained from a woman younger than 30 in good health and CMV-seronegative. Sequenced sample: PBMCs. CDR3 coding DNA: TGTGCCAGCTCGCAATACAGGGGGAACACTGAAGCTTTCTTT. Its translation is CASSQYRGNTEAFF.